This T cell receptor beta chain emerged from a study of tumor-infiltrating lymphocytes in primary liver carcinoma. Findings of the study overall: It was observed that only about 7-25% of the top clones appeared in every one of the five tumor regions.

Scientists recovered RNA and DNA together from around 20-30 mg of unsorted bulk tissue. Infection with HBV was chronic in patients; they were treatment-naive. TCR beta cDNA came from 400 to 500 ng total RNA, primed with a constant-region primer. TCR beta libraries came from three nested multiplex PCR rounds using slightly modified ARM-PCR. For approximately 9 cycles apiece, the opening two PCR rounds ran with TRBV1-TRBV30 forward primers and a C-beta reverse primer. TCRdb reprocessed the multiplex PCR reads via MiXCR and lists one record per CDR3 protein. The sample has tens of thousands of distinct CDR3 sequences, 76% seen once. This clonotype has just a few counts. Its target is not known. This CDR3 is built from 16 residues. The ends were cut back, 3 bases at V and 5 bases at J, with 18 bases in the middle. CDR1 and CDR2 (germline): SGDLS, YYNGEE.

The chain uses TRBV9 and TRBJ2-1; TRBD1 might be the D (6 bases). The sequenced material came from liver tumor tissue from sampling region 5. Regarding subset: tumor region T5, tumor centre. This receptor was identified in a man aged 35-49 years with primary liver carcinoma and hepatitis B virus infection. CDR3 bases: TGTGCCAGCAGCGGCTTAGGGGCAGGGGCCCACAATGAGCAGTTCTTC. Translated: CASSGLGAGAHNEQFF.